This TCR beta chain was recorded in a study of CD8 T cells in ankylosing spondylitis. By quantitative 5'-RACE with molecular barcodes, the TCR beta libraries were made. From the 5' RACE reads, TCRdb called clonotypes with MiXCR, one entry per CDR3 protein. The sample consists of approximately 110,000 distinct CDR3 sequences, approximately 25% of them appearing once. General study results and limits: Characteristic of ankylosing spondylitis blood, it appeared, was a TCR beta motif comprising about eight highly homologous variants. It was reported that disease-linked clones were significantly enriched in matched ankylosing spondylitis synovial fluid.

CDR1 and CDR2 from the germline V gene are DFQATT and SNEGSKA (reference sequence). V lost 5 bases and J lost 2, with 16 bases in between. The CDR3 runs 14 residues. Concerning this clonotype: The antigen remains undetermined.

This sequence was found in a male donor with ankylosing spondylitis. What was sequenced was synovial fluid, either unsorted or a sorted T cell fraction (not recorded which). The rearrangement uses TRBV20-1 and TRBJ2-7; D is possibly TRBD1 or TRBD2 (5 bases each). The CDR3: CSAARAGRPYEQYF. The CDR3 nucleotides read TGCAGTGCTGCTAGGGCAGGGAGACCCTACGAGCAGTACTTC.